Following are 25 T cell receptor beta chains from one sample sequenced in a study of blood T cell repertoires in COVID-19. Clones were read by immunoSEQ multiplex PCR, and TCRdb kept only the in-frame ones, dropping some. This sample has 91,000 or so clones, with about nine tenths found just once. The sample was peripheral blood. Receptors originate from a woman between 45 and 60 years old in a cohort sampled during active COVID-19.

The CDR3 nucleotides are TGTGCCAGCAGTTACTCATCGTCCGCCAGGGGGCACGAGCAGTACTTC. This gives the protein CASSYSSSARGHEQYF. V is TRBV6-5 and J is TRBJ2-7, with 8 bases fitting TRBD1. V gave up 0 bases and J gave up 5 bases; unmatched junction bases: 9. Germline CDR1 is MNHEY and CDR2 is SVGAGI. The CDR3 contains 16 residues.

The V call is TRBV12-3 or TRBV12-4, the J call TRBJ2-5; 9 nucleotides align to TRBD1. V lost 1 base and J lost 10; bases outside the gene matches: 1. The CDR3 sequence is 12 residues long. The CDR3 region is CASSLGDRVQYF. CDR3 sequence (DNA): TGTGCCAGCAGTTTAGGGGACAGGGTCCAGTACTTC.

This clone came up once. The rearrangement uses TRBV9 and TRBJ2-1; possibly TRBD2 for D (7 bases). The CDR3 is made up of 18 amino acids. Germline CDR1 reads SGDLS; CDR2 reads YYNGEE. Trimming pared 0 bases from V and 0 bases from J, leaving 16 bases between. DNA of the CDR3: TGTGCCAGCAGCGTAGCCGTTGGGGGCGGGAGCTCCTACAATGAGCAGTTCTTC. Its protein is CASSVAVGGGSSYNEQFF. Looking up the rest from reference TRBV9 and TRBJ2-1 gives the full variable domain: DSGVTQTPKHLITATGQRVTLRCSPRSGDLSVYWYQQSLDQGLQFLIQYYNGEERAKGNILERFSAQQFPDLHSELNLSSLELGDSALYFCASSVAVGGGSSYNEQFFGPGTRLTVL.

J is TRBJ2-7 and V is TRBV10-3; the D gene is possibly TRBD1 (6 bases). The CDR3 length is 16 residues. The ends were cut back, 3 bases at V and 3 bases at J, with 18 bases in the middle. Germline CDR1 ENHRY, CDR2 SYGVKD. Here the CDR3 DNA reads TGTGCCATCAGTGACCACAGGGCCTCTTCTCGCTACGAGCAGTACTTC. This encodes CAISDHRASSRYEQYF.

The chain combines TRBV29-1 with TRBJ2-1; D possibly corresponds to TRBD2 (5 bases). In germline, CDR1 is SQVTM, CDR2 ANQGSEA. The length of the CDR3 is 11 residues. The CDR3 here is CSTRRYNEQFF. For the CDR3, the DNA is TGCAGTACGCGGAGGTACAATGAGCAGTTCTTC.

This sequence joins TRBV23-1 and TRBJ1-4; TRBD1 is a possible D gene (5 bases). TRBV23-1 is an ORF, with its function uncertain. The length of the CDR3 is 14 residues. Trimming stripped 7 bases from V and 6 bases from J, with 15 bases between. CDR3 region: CASTIGQGYEKLFF. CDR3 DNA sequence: TGCGCCAGCACGATAGGGCAGGGTTATGAAAAACTGTTTTTT.

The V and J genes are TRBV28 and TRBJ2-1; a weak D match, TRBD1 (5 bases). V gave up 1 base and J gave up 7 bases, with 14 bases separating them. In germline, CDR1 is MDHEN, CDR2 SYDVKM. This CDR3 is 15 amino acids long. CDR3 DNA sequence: TGTGCCAGCAGTTTATTCAGGGTTGTACGGAATGAGCAGTTCTTC. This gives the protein CASSLFRVVRNEQFF.

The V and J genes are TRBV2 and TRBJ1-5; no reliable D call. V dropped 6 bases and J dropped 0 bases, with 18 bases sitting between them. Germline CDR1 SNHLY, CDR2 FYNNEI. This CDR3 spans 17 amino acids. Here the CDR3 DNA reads TGTGCCAGCAGCCTTTCTCGTTGGGCCTTTAGCAATCAGCCCCAGCATTTT. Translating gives CASSLSRWAFSNQPQHF.

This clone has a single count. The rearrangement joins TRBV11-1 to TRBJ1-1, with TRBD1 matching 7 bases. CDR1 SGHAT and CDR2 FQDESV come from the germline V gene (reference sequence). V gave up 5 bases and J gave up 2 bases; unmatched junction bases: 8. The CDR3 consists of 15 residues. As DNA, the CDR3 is TGTGCCAGCAGCAAGTCCAGGGGGTTTAACACTGAAGCTTTCTTT. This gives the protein CASSKSRGFNTEAFF.

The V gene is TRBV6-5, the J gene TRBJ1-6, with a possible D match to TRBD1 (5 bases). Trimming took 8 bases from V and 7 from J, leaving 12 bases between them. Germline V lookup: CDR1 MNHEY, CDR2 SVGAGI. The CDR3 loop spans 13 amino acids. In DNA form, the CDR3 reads TGTGCCAGCTGGGGCAGGGTGAATTCACCCCTCCACTTT. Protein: CASWGRVNSPLHF.

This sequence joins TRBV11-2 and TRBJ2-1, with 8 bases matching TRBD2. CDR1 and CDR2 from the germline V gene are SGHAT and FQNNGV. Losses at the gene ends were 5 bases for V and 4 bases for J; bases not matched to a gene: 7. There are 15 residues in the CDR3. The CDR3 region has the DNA TGTGCCAGCAGCCCCGACGGGGGGGATTACAATGAGCAGTTCTTC. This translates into CASSPDGGDYNEQFF.

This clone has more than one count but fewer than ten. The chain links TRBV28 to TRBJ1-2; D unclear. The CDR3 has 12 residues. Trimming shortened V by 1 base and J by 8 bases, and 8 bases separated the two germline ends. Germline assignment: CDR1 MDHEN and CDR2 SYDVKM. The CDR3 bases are TGTGCCAGCAGTTTATTAAGTCAGGGCTACACCTTC. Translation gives CASSLLSQGYTF.

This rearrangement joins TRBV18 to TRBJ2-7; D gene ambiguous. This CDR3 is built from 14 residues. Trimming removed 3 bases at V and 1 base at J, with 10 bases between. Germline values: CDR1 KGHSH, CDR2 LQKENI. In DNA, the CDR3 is TGTGCCAGCTCACCGACACTCTATTCCTACGAGCAGTACTTC. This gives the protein CASSPTLYSYEQYF.

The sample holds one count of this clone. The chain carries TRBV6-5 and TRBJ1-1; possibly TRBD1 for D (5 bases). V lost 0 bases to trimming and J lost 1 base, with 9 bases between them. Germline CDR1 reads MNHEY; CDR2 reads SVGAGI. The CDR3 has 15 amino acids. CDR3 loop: CASSYSTATNTEAFF. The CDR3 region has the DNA TGTGCCAGCAGTTACTCGACAGCGACGAACACTGAAGCTTTCTTT.

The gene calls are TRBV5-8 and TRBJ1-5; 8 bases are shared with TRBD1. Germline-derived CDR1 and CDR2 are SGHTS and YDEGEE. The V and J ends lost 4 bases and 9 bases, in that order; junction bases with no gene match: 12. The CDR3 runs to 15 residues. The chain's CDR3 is CASSRGTGGILPQHF. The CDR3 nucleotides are TGTGCCAGCAGCAGAGGGACAGGAGGCATCTTGCCCCAGCATTTT. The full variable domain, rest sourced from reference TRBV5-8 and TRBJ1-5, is EAGVTQSPTHLIKTRGQQATLRCSPISGHTSVYWYQQALGLGLQFLLWYDEGEERNRGNFPPRFSGRQFPNYSSELNVNALELEDSALYLCASSRGTGGILPQHFGDGTRLSIL.

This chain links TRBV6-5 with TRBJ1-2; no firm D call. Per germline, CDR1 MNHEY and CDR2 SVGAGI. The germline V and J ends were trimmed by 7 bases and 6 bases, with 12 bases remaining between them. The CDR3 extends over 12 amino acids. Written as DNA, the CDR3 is TGTGCCAGCACGGGAGTCTTAAATGGCTACACCTTC. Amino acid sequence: CASTGVLNGYTF.

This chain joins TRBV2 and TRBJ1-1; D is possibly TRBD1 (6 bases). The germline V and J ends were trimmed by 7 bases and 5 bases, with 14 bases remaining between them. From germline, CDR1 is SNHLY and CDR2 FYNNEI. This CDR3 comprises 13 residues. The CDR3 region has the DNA TGTGCCAGCAAATTTGAGGGGGTTACTGAAGCTTTCTTT. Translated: CASKFEGVTEAFF. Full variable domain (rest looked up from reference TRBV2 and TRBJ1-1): EPEVTQTPSHQVTQMGQEVILRCVPISNHLYFYWYRQILGQKVEFLVSFYNNEISEKSEIFDDQFSVERPDGSNFTLKIRSTKLEDSAMYFCASKFEGVTEAFFGQGTRLTVV.

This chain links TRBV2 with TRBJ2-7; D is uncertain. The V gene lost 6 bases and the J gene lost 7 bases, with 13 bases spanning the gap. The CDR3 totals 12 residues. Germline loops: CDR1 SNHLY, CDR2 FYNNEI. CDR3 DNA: TGTGCCAGCAGGCCCTCCTCACGGGAGCAGTACTTC. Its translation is CASRPSSREQYF. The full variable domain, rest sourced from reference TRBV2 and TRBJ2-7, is EPEVTQTPSHQVTQMGQEVILRCVPISNHLYFYWYRQILGQKVEFLVSFYNNEISEKSEIFDDQFSVERPDGSNFTLKIRSTKLEDSAMYFCASRPSSREQYFGPGTRLTVT.

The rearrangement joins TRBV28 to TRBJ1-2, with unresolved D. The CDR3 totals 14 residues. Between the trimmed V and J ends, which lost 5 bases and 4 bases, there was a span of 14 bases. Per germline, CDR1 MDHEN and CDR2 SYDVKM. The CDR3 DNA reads TGTGCCAGCAGTCTACCCCGGGTGAGCTATGGCTACACCTTC. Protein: CASSLPRVSYGYTF.

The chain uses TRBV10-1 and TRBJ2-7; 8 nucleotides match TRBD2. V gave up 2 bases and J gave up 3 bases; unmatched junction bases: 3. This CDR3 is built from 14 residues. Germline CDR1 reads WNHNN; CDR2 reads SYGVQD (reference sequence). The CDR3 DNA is TGCGCCAGCAGTGAGAGAGCGGGGGACTACGAGCAGTACTTC. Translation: CASSERAGDYEQYF.

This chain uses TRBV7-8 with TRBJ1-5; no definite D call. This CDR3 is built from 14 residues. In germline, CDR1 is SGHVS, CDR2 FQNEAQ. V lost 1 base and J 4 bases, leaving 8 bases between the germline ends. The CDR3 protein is CASSLETRNQPQHF. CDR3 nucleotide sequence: TGTGCCAGCAGCTTAGAGACGCGGAATCAGCCCCAGCATTTT.

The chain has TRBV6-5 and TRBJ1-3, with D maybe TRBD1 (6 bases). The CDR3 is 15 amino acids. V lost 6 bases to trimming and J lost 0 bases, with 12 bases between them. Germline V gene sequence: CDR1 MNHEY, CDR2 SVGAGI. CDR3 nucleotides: TGTGCCAGCAGCCCAGGACAGAACTCTGGAAACACCATATATTTT. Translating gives CASSPGQNSGNTIYF.

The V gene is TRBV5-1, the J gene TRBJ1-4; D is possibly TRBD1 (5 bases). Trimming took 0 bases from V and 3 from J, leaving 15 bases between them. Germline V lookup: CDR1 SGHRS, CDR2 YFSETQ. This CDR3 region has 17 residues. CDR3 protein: CASSLAAGLAANEKLFF. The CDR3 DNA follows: TGCGCCAGCAGCTTGGCCGCAGGGCTGGCAGCTAATGAAAAACTGTTTTTT.

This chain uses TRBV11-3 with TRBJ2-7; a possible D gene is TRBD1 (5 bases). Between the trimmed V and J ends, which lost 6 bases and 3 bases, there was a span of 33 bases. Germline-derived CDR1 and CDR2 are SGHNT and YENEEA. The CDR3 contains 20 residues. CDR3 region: CASRLKGSGFLGPKDYEQYF. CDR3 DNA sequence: TGTGCCAGCAGACTAAAGGGATCAGGGTTCCTGGGGCCTAAAGACTACGAGCAGTACTTC.

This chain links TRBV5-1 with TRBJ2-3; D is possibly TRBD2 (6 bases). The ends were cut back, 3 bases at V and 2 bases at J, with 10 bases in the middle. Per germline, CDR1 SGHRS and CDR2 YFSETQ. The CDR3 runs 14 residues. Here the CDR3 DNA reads TGCGCCAGCAGCTCGGAGGGCCCCACAGATACGCAGTATTTT. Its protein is CASSSEGPTDTQYF.